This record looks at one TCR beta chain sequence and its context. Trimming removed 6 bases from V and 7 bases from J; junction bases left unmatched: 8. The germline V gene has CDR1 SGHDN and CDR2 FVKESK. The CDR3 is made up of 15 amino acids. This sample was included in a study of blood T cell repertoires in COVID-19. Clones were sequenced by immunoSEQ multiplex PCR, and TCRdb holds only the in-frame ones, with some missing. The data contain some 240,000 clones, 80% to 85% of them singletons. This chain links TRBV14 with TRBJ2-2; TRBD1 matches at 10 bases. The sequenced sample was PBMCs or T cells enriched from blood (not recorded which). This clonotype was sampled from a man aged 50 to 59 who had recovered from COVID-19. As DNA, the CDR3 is TGTGCCAGCAGACAGACAGGGGGCCGAGGCGGGGAGCTGTTTTTT. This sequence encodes CASRQTGGRGGELFF.